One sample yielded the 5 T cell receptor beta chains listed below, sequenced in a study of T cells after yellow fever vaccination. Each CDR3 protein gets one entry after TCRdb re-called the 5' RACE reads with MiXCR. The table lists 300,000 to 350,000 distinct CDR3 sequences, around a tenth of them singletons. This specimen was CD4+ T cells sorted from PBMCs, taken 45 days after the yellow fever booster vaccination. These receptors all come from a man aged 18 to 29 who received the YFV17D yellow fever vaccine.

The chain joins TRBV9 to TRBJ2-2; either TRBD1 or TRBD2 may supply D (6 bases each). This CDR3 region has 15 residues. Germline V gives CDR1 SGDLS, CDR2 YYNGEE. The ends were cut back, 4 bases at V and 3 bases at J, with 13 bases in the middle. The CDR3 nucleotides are TGTGCCAGCAGCCCGCCGGGGGCTTACACCGGGGAGCTGTTTTTT. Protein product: CASSPPGAYTGELFF. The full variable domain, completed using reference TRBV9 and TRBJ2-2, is DSGVTQTPKHLITATGQRVTLRCSPRSGDLSVYWYQQSLDQGLQFLIQYYNGEERAKGNILERFSAQQFPDLHSELNLSSLELGDSALYFCASSPPGAYTGELFFGEGSRLTVL.

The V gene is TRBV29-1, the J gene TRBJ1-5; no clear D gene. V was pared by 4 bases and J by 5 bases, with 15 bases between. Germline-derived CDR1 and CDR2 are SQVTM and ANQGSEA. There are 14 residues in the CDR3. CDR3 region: CSVGDGVVDQPQHF. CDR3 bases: TGCAGCGTTGGTGACGGGGTCGTCGATCAGCCCCAGCATTTT.

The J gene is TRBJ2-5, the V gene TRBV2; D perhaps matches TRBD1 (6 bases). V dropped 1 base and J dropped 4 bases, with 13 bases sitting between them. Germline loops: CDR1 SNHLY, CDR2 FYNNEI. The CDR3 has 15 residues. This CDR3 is CASSEETRGGETQYF. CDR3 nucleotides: TGTGCCAGCAGTGAAGAAACCAGGGGCGGAGAGACCCAGTACTTC.

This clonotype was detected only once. CDR3 sequence (DNA): TGTGCCACCGCCCCGGGAGTAAATAAAAACATTCAGTACTTC. Encoded protein: CATAPGVNKNIQYF. The chain recombines TRBV6-2 or TRBV6-3 with TRBJ2-4; possible D gene TRBD2, 6 bases. The CDR3 runs to 14 residues. Trimming removed 10 bases at V and 4 bases at J, with 17 bases between. Germline lookup yields CDR1 MNHEY and CDR2 SVGEGT.

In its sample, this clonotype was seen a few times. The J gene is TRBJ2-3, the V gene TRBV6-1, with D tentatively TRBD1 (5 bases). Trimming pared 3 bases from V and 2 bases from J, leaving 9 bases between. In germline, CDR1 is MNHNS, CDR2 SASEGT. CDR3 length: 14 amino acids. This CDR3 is CASSEGHLTDTQYF. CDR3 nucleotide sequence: TGTGCCAGCAGTGAGGGGCACCTCACAGATACGCAGTATTTT.